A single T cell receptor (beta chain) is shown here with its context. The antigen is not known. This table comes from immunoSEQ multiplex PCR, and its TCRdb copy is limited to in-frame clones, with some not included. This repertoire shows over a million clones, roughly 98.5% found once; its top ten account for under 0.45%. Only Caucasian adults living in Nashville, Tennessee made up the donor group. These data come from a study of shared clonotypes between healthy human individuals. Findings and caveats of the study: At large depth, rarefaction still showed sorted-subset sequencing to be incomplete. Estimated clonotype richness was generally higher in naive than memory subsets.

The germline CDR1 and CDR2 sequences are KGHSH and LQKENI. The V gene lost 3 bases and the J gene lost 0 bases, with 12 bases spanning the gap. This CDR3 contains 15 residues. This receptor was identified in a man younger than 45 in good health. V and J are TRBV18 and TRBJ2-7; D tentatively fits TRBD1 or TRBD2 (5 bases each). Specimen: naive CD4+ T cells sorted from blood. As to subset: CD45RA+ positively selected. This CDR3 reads CASSPVAGSSYEQYF. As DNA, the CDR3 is TGTGCCAGCTCACCCGTTGCAGGGAGCTCCTACGAGCAGTACTTC.